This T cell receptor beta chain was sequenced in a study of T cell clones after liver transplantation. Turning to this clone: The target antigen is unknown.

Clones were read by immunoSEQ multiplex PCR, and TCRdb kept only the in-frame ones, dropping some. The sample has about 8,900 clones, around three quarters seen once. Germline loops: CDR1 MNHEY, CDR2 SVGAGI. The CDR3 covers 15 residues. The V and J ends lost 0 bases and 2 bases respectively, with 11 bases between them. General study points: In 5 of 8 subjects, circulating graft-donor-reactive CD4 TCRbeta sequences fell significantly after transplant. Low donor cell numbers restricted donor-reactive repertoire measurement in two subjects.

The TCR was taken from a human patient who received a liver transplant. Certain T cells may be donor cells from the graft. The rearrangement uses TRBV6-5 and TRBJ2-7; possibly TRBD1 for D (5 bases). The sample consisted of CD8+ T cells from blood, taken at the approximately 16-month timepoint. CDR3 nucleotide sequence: TGTGCCAGCAGTTACTCGGGCAAGGGGACCTACGAGCAGTACTTC. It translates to CASSYSGKGTYEQYF.